Presented here are 5 T cell receptor beta chains from one specimen sequenced in a study of blood T cell repertoires in COVID-19. The protocol was immunoSEQ multiplex PCR, while the TCRdb copy is restricted to in-frame clones and leaves out a portion. This sample has 300,000 to 400,000 clones, with over 75% found just once. Specimen: PBMCs or T cells enriched from blood (not recorded which). These receptors all stem from a woman younger than 45 with acute COVID-19.

The chain carries TRBV7-8 and TRBJ1-3; a possible D gene is TRBD1 (5 bases). The CDR3 totals 15 residues. CDR1 SGHVS and CDR2 FQNEAQ come from the germline V gene. The V end lost 4 bases, the J end lost 0 bases, and 10 bases lay between the germline ends. The CDR3 region has the DNA TGTGCCAGCAGCTCCTACAGGTTCTCTGGAAACACCATATATTTT. It encodes CASSSYRFSGNTIYF.

The chain recombines TRBV5-1 with TRBJ1-2; 10 nucleotides agree with TRBD1. The ends lost 2 bases at V and 7 bases at J; junction bases unmatched: 8. The germline V gene encodes CDR1 SGHRS and CDR2 YFSETQ. CDR3 length equals 15 residues. The CDR3 DNA reads as TGCGCCAGCAGCTTAATGGGACAGGGGAACGGTGGCTACACCTTC. This translates into CASSLMGQGNGGYTF.

This chain joins TRBV24-1 and TRBJ1-2; weak D call: TRBD1 (5 bases). Trimming took off 3 bases at V and 8 bases at J, with 9 bases between the two ends. The CDR3 sequence is 12 residues long. The germline V gene encodes CDR1 KGHDR and CDR2 SFDVKD. The CDR3 DNA reads TGTGCCACCAGTGATCCGAACAGGGGCTACACCTTC. Residues: CATSDPNRGYTF.

This chain joins TRBV12-3 or TRBV12-4 and TRBJ1-2, with TRBD1 identical over 9 bases. V lost 6 bases and J lost 4; bases outside the gene matches: 3. This CDR3 comprises 13 residues. CDR3: CASRYRGPYGYTF. The CDR3 nucleotides read TGTGCCAGCAGATACAGGGGGCCCTATGGCTACACCTTC.

The chain has TRBV5-6 and TRBJ1-1; D unresolved. CDR3 length equals 16 residues. Germline CDR1 SGHDT, CDR2 YYEEEE. Trimming removed 2 bases from V and 0 bases from J, with 14 bases in between. In nucleotides, the CDR3 is TGTGCCAGCAGCTTCTTGGGCATCTCTATGAACACTGAAGCTTTCTTT. Amino acid sequence: CASSFLGISMNTEAFF.